Here is one TCR beta chain with its context. Its antigen is undetermined. In germline, CDR1 is LNHDA, CDR2 SQIVND (reference sequence). Trimming removed 5 bases at V and 4 bases at J, with 11 bases between. CDR3 length: 13 amino acids. This entry comes from a study of cytomegalovirus exposure and HLA in healthy donors. Overall study: Per a later analysis, the roughly 690 first-cohort and more than 100 validation repertoires shared one platform.

Overall study results and limits: Cytomegalovirus association was listed for 164 TCR beta chains.

Clones were read by immunoSEQ multiplex PCR, and TCRdb kept only the in-frame ones, dropping some. The sample includes about 140,000 clones, 84% of them seen just once. The genes are TRBV19 and TRBJ1-1, with a weak D call TRBD1 (6 bases). The TCR was taken from a woman aged 25 to 39 in good health and CMV-seronegative. Sequences were obtained from PBMCs. The CDR3 coding sequence is TGTGCCAGTAGTCAGGGGAAGAGCACTGAAGCTTTCTTT. It yields the protein CASSQGKSTEAFF.